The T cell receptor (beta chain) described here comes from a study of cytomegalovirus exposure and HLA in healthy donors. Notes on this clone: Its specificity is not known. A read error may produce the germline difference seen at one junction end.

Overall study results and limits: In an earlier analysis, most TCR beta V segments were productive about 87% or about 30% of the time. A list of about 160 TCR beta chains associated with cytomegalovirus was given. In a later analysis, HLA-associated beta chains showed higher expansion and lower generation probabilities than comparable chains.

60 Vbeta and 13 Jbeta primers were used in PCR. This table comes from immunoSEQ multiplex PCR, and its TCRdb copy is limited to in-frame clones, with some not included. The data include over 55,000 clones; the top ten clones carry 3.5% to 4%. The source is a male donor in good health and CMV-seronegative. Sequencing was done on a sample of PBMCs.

The CDR3 DNA reads as TGTGCCAGCAGGGAAGCGTACACCGGGGAGGGCTACACCTTC. This codes for CASREAYTGEGYTF. The chain couples TRBV6-1 to TRBJ1-2, with D hard to call. This CDR3 is 14 amino acids long. Per germline, CDR1 MNHNS and CDR2 SASEGT.